This T cell receptor beta chain was retrieved from a study of shared clonotypes between healthy human individuals. V was cut by 0 bases and J by 11 bases, with 14 bases left in between. Germline lookup yields CDR1 SGHTA and CDR2 FQGNSA. This CDR3 spans 14 amino acids. TCRdb's copy holds only in-frame clones and misses some; the assay was immunoSEQ multiplex PCR. The sample includes roughly 2.4 million clones, approximately 94% of them seen just once. On this clone: Antigen specificity is unknown.

Study results and caveats: Researchers found naive subsets generally carried larger estimated richness than memory subsets.

Sequenced sample: naive CD4+ T cells sorted from blood. Specified subset: CD45RA+ positively selected. The sequence came from a man between 18 and 29 years old in good health. J is TRBJ2-1 and V is TRBV7-2; D is undetermined. The CDR3 sequence is CASSLARTLPQQFF. The CDR3 bases are TGTGCCAGCAGCTTAGCGCGTACTCTCCCGCAGCAGTTCTTC.